This TCR beta chain was documented in a study of Ad26.COV2.S vaccination and SARS-CoV-2 variants. Study in general: Doses of Ad26.COV2.S were injected into muscle once or twice, 56 days apart.

About this clone itself: Its antigen is still unknown.

Measured with immunoSEQ multiplex PCR; TCRdb has only the in-frame clones, and not every one. This sample yields 400,000 to 500,000 clones, of which roughly 89% are seen a single time; 2.5% belongs to the top ten. General study findings and limits: Analyses that measured TCR breadth and depth may have underestimated total T cell responses.

This CDR3 spans 13 amino acids. Germline V lookup: CDR1 SNHLY, CDR2 FYNNEI. The V segment lost 7 bases and the J segment 5 bases; nucleotides outside the gene matches: 7. The treatment here: 15 to 20 received Ad26.COV2.S at low or high dose, single or two shots; about 5 received placebo; per-sample allocation not given. Material that was analyzed had been drawn on day 63 after the first vaccine or placebo injection. Expression of Wuhan-strain SARS-CoV-2 spike came from the Ad26 vector that formed the vaccine. This TCR came from a person between 18 and 59 years old who received the Ad26.COV2.S COVID-19 vaccine or a placebo. Sequenced here: peripheral blood, sampled in a trial of Ad26.COV2.S vaccine versus placebo. The chain combines TRBV2 with TRBJ2-5; 7 nucleotides line up with TRBD1. CDR3 protein: CASKRQGRETQYF. CDR3 nucleotides: TGTGCCAGCAAGCGACAGGGCCGGGAGACCCAGTACTTC. Drawing the rest from reference TRBV2 and TRBJ2-5, the complete variable domain is EPEVTQTPSHQVTQMGQEVILRCVPISNHLYFYWYRQILGQKVEFLVSFYNNEISEKSEIFDDQFSVERPDGSNFTLKIRSTKLEDSAMYFCASKRQGRETQYFGPGTRLLVL.